These 22 T cell receptor beta chains were sequenced from one sample in a study of blood T cells in healthy people across ages (dated by TCRdb to about 2015). Library creation used 5' RACE. Sequencing was carried out with an Illumina HiSeq 2500. A second roughly 6 to 11 cycle PCR used a sample-barcoded 5' primer and a J-beta primer mix. The public reads were quality trimmed at Q25 with fastp and then assembled into clones with MiXCR by TCRdb, keeping productive beta chains. Identical CDR3 protein sequences are pooled into one entry, listed with their most common genes and DNA. Present in this sample are approximately 490,000 distinct CDR3 sequences, 20% to 30% of which were seen just once. Just over 8.5% of the sample comes from the top ten. These sequences were also reported in another study, on T cells of mothers and their children.

Sequenced material: blood. The receptors come from a boy younger than 18 in good health.

V is TRBV4-2 and J is TRBJ2-1; 13 bases match TRBD2. CDR1 LGHNA and CDR2 YNFKEQ come from the germline V gene. This CDR3 comprises 20 residues. With V trimmed by 3 bases and J by 0 bases, 11 bases remained unmatched. The DNA of the CDR3 is TGTGCCAGCAGCCAGGAACCGGGACTAGCGGGGTGGAGCTCCTACAATGAGCAGTTCTTC. It codes for CASSQEPGLAGWSSYNEQFF.

At least ten counts were recorded for this clonotype. The chain combines TRBV10-3 with TRBJ2-1; TRBD2 aligns across 12 bases. The germline CDR1 and CDR2 sequences are ENHRY and SYGVKD. The junction had 8 bases not matched to a gene; V was cut back by 0 bases and J by 5 bases. CDR3 length: 18 amino acids. The chain's CDR3 is CAISESWGASGRDNEQFF. In DNA, the CDR3 is TGTGCCATCAGTGAGTCATGGGGGGCTAGCGGGAGGGACAATGAGCAGTTCTTC.

The chain joins TRBV7-2 to TRBJ2-6, with D unclear. Germline CDR1 and CDR2: SGHTA and FQGNSA. The length of the CDR3 is 15 residues. V shed 2 bases and J shed 4 bases, with 9 bases lying between them. The CDR3 DNA reads TGTGCCAGCAGCTTAAGTCTGGGGGGGGCCAACGTCCTGACTTTC. Translation: CASSLSLGGANVLTF.

The table lists this clonotype with a few counts. The V gene is TRBV20-1, the J gene TRBJ2-7; TRBD1 matches at 7 bases. The germline V gene has CDR1 DFQATT and CDR2 SNEGSKA (reference sequence). CDR3 length: 14 amino acids. V trimming: 5 bases; J trimming: 0 bases; junction bases outside the gene matches: 7. CDR3 in DNA: TGCAGTGCTGCTAGCCAGGGGGTCTCCTACGAGCAGTACTTC. Its translation: CSAASQGVSYEQYF.

This clonotype has ten or more counts. The genes are TRBV3-1 and TRBJ2-1, with TRBD2 identical over 7 bases. Trimming took 4 bases from V and 15 from J; bases not matched to a gene: 15. Germline V gives CDR1 LGHDT, CDR2 YNNKEL (reference sequence). The CDR3 consists of 14 residues. DNA for the CDR3: TGTGCCAGCAGCCGAAGACCCCCTGCCAGGACTAGGTTCTTC. Translation: CASSRRPPARTRFF.

Points on this clonotype: The final CDR3 position lacks the conserved phenylalanine or tryptophan, pointing to a likely read error. The rearrangement uses TRBV6-4 and TRBJ2-1; D is ambiguous. Trimming took off 0 bases at V and 6 bases at J, with 9 bases between the two ends. Germline V CDR1 and CDR2: MRHNA, SNTAGT. The length of the CDR3 is 14 residues. The chain's CDR3 is CASSDSAGSNEQFS. The DNA for the CDR3 is TGTGCCAGCAGTGACTCGGCAGGTAGCAATGAGCAGTTCTCC.

This chain uses TRBV7-9 with TRBJ1-1; 7 bases fit TRBD1. V dropped 5 bases and J dropped 3; count of bases not matched to a gene: 12. The CDR3 contains 16 residues. The germline CDR1 and CDR2 sequences are SEHNR and FQNEAQ (reference sequence). CDR3 region: CASSPGASGGDTEAFF. DNA for the CDR3: TGTGCCAGCAGCCCCGGGGCTTCAGGGGGGGACACTGAAGCTTTCTTT.

The sample holds a few counts of this clonotype. The chain recombines TRBV4-3 with TRBJ1-4, with 8 bases lining up with TRBD1. This CDR3 comprises 15 residues. Germline V gene lookup returns CDR1 LGHNA and CDR2 YSLEER. Losses at the gene ends were 2 bases for V and 7 bases for J; bases not matched to a gene: 6. The CDR3 coding sequence is TGCGCCAGCAGCCAAACGACAGGGGTCGGTGAAAAACTGTTTTTT. This encodes CASSQTTGVGEKLFF.

V and J are TRBV9 and TRBJ2-1; 8 bases match TRBD1. The closer fit of TRBJ2-7 to the DNA end suggests the J call may be wrong. The CDR3 has 14 amino acids. Germline lookup yields CDR1 SGDLS and CDR2 YYNGEE. CDR3: CASSVGTGKHEQYF. The DNA of the CDR3 is TGTGCCAGCAGCGTAGGGACAGGGAAGCACGAGCAGTACTTC.

This chain joins TRBV12-3 or TRBV12-4 and TRBJ2-5, with a possible D match to TRBD2 (5 bases). The J call may be in error: the DNA end matches TRBJ2-1 better. CDR3 length equals 13 residues. The CDR3 loop is CASRGDIHNEQFF. In DNA form, the CDR3 reads TGTGCCAGCAGGGGAGACATCCACAATGAGCAGTTCTTC.

This chain connects TRBV4-3 to TRBJ2-1; possibly TRBD1 for D (6 bases). V lost 1 base and J 2 bases, leaving 18 bases between the germline ends. The CDR3 totals 18 residues. Per the germline V gene, CDR1 is LGHNA and CDR2 is YSLEER. CDR3 sequence reads: CASSQAFGEQGTYNEQFF. CDR3 coding DNA: TGCGCCAGCAGCCAAGCATTCGGGGAACAGGGAACCTACAATGAGCAGTTCTTC.

This clonotype has only a few counts. The CDR3 region has the DNA TGTGCCAGCAGCCTCATCGAGGGGGGCTACACCTTC. It codes for CASSLIEGGYTF. The V and J genes are TRBV7-9 and TRBJ1-2, with D perhaps matching TRBD1 (5 bases). The CDR3 totals 12 residues. Trimming pared 5 bases from V and 8 bases from J, leaving 12 bases between. Germline CDR1 and CDR2: SEHNR and FQNEAQ (reference sequence).

The V and J genes are TRBV20-1 and TRBJ2-2; the D is unclear. Trimming cost V 1 base and J 3 bases, with 12 bases left between them. Germline assignment: CDR1 DFQATT and CDR2 SNEGSKA (reference sequence). This CDR3 has 15 residues. The CDR3 here is CSARAVRRYTGELFF. CDR3 bases: TGCAGTGCTAGAGCGGTCAGGAGATACACCGGGGAGCTGTTTTTT.

This clonotype turned up a few times. This chain uses TRBV7-9 with TRBJ2-2; 7 bases agree with TRBD2. V was clipped by 1 base and J by 7 bases; unmatched bases: 3. CDR3 length equals 14 residues. Germline V lookup: CDR1 SEHNR, CDR2 FQNEAQ (reference sequence). The CDR3 sequence is CASSLDSGIGELFF. In nucleotides, the CDR3 is TGTGCCAGCAGCTTAGACAGCGGGATCGGGGAGCTGTTTTTT.

The V gene is TRBV28, the J gene TRBJ2-5; D is possibly TRBD1 or TRBD2 (6 bases each). There are 13 residues in the CDR3. Germline values: CDR1 MDHEN, CDR2 SYDVKM. V lost 6 bases, J lost 4 bases, and 12 bases lay in between. The CDR3 loop reads CASSGGPRETQYF. DNA of the CDR3: TGTGCCAGCAGCGGGGGCCCTCGAGAGACCCAGTACTTC.

In this sample, this clonotype turned up a few times. The genes are TRBV6-1 and TRBJ1-2, with D perhaps matching TRBD1 (6 bases). Per germline, CDR1 MNHNS and CDR2 SASEGT. V was clipped by 7 bases and J by 4 bases, with 19 bases between them. The CDR3 has 15 amino acids. DNA of the CDR3: TGTGCCAGCACCACCTACAGGGATAGGGGCTATGGCTACACCTTC. Protein: CASTTYRDRGYGYTF.

This chain joins TRBV5-8 and TRBJ1-5, with D uncertain. Germline V gene lookup returns CDR1 SGHTS and CDR2 YDEGEE. This CDR3 region has 15 residues. V was clipped by 2 bases and J by 0 bases, with 9 bases between them. The CDR3 sequence is CASSLPDYSNQPQHF. As DNA, the CDR3 is TGTGCCAGCAGCTTACCGGATTATAGCAATCAGCCCCAGCATTTT.

This clonotype was counted a few times. CDR3 in amino acids: CASSSTDSYEQYF. CDR3 in DNA: TGTGCCAGCAGTTCCACAGATTCCTACGAGCAGTACTTC. V and J are TRBV28 and TRBJ2-7; D unclear. Trimming shortened V by 4 bases and J by 1 base, and 8 bases separated the two germline ends. This CDR3 has 13 amino acids. CDR1 and CDR2 (germline): MDHEN, SYDVKM. The full variable domain, rest sourced from reference TRBV28 and TRBJ2-7, is DVKVTQSSRYLVKRTGEKVFLECVQDMDHENMFWYRQDPGLGLRLIYFSYDVKMKEKGDIPEGYSVSREKKERFSLILESASTNQTSMYLCASSSTDSYEQYFGPGTRLTVT.

The sample holds a few counts of this clonotype. The chain combines TRBV7-2 with TRBJ2-1, with 12 nucleotides matching TRBD1. This CDR3 contains 18 residues. Germline V gene sequence: CDR1 SGHTA, CDR2 FQGNSA. Trimming cost V 5 bases and J 6 bases; bases outside gene matches: 14. The chain's CDR3 is CASSLVPGQGAVINEQFF. In nucleotides, the CDR3 is TGTGCCAGCAGCCTAGTCCCGGGACAGGGGGCGGTAATCAATGAGCAGTTCTTC.

This clonotype was found a few times. The V and J genes are TRBV7-8 and TRBJ2-7; 9 bases map to TRBD1. The CDR3 has 16 amino acids. CDR1 SGHVS and CDR2 FQNEAQ come from the germline V gene. V was clipped by 0 bases and J by 0 bases; unmatched bases: 3. The chain's CDR3 is CASSLATGGSSYEQYF. CDR3 in DNA: TGTGCCAGCAGCTTAGCGACAGGGGGAAGCTCCTACGAGCAGTACTTC.

V is TRBV28 and J is TRBJ2-5; D is unclear. The CDR3 has 17 amino acids. The V end was cut by 2 bases, the J end by 5 bases, with 21 bases between. The germline V gene encodes CDR1 MDHEN and CDR2 SYDVKM. CDR3 protein: CASSLRFSMASSETQYF. DNA for the CDR3: TGTGCCAGCAGTTTAAGGTTTTCAATGGCAAGTTCGGAGACCCAGTACTTC. Full variable domain (remainder filled in from reference TRBV28 and TRBJ2-5): DVKVTQSSRYLVKRTGEKVFLECVQDMDHENMFWYRQDPGLGLRLIYFSYDVKMKEKGDIPEGYSVSREKKERFSLILESASTNQTSMYLCASSLRFSMASSETQYFGPGTRLLVL.

V and J are TRBV7-2 and TRBJ2-2; the D is unclear. Germline assignment: CDR1 SGHTA and CDR2 FQGNSA. Deletions cut 4 bases from V and 7 bases from J, with 13 bases between. The CDR3 runs 14 residues. The chain's CDR3 is CASSSLVNGGELFF. In DNA form, the CDR3 reads TGTGCCAGCAGCTCCTTGGTGAACGGCGGGGAGCTGTTTTTT.